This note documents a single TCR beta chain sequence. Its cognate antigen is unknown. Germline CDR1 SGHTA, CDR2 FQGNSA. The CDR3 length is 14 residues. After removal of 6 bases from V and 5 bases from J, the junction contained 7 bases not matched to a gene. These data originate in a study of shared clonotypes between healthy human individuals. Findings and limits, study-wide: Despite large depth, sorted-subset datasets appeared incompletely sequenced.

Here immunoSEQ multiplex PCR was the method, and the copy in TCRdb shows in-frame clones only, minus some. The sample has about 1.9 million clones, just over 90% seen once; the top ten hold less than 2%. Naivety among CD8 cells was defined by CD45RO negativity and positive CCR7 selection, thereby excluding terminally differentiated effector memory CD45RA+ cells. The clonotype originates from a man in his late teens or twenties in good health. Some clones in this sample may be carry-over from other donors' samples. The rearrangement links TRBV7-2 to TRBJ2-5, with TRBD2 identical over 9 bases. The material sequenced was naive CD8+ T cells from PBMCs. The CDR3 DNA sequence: TGTGCCAGCAGGGGTAGCGGGAGTCGGGAGACCCAGTACTTC. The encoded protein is CASRGSGSRETQYF.